This T cell receptor beta chain was profiled in a study of blood T cell repertoires in COVID-19. Study-wide background: PBMCs, B-cell-depleted T cells, or T cells provided the cDNA or gDNA that made up the material.

Measured with immunoSEQ multiplex PCR; TCRdb has only the in-frame clones, and not every one. The sample contains roughly 170,000 clones, 88% of which appear only once. CDR1 SQVTM and CDR2 ANQGSEA come from the germline V gene. The CDR3 is 16 amino acids. Deletions cut 5 bases from V and 3 bases from J, with 17 bases between. This sequence originates from a man aged 55 to 70 with acute or convalescent COVID-19. The rearrangement joins TRBV29-1 to TRBJ2-6; the D gene is possibly TRBD1 (6 bases). Source material: peripheral blood. CDR3 loop: CSVPNLPGHGANVLTF. The CDR3 DNA reads TGCAGCGTTCCAAACCTCCCGGGACATGGGGCCAACGTCCTGACTTTC.